The 10 T cell receptor beta chains presented below share a single source sample, sequenced in a study of cytomegalovirus exposure and HLA in healthy donors. The PCR had 60 Vbeta and 13 Jbeta primers. The method was immunoSEQ multiplex PCR; TCRdb's version includes in-frame clones alone and lacks a portion of them. The data hold about 120,000 clones, with 79% observed a single time. Material for sequencing was PBMCs. The receptor source for this set is a woman younger than 35 in good health and CMV-seropositive.

The J gene is TRBJ2-5, the V gene TRBV30, with D unresolved. The V gene lost 0 bases and the J gene lost 4 bases, with 3 bases spanning the gap. Germline V gene data show CDR1 as GTSNPN and CDR2 as SVGIG (reference sequence). The CDR3 covers 11 residues. In DNA form, the CDR3 reads TGTGCCTGGAGTGTCGGAGAGACCCAGTACTTC. Protein product: CAWSVGETQYF. The complete variable domain, with remaining parts taken from reference TRBV30 and TRBJ2-5, reads SQTIHQWPATLVQPVGSPLSLECTVEGTSNPNLYWYRQAAGRGLQLLFYSVGIGQISSEVPQNLSASRPQDRQFILSSKKLLLSDSGFYLCAWSVGETQYFGPGTRLLVL.

The chain links TRBV5-4 to TRBJ2-1; D is undetermined. Germline CDR1 reads SGHNT; CDR2 reads YYREEE (reference sequence). Trimming took off 0 bases at V and 5 bases at J, with 9 bases between the two ends. The CDR3 extends over 14 amino acids. The DNA for the CDR3 is TGTGCCAGCAGCTTGGGATCCGGTAACAATGAGCAGTTCTTC. Translating gives CASSLGSGNNEQFF.

Details on this clone: The junction departs from germline at one end; a sequencing error may be responsible. The same CDR3 arises from other DNA sequences in this sample as well. V usage is TRBV28 and J usage is TRBJ1-2, with TRBD1 matching over 7 bases. Germline V gene sequence: CDR1 MDHEN, CDR2 SYDVKM. The CDR3 length is 13 residues. CDR3 region: CASSLEGAAGYTF. The CDR3 DNA is TGCGCCAGCAGTTTAGAGGGGGCGGCGGGCTACACCTTC.

The rearrangement uses TRBV6-5 and TRBJ2-3; D gene ambiguous. The V and J ends lost 2 bases and 0 bases respectively, with 3 bases between them. The CDR3 extends over 13 amino acids. The germline CDR1 and CDR2 sequences are MNHEY and SVGAGI. This CDR3 is CASSYPSTDTQYF. DNA of the CDR3: TGTGCCAGCAGTTACCCTAGCACAGATACGCAGTATTTT.

This clone was seen a few times. The chain joins TRBV30 to TRBJ1-3; no firm D call. The length of the CDR3 is 12 residues. V was trimmed by 5 bases and J by 3 bases, leaving 8 bases between them. Germline V gene lookup returns CDR1 GTSNPN and CDR2 SVGIG (reference sequence). CDR3 nucleotide sequence: TGTGCCTGGGGAACAGTTGGAAACACCATATATTTT. It translates to CAWGTVGNTIYF.

A few counts support this clone. The chain couples TRBV27 to TRBJ1-1; TRBD1 might be the D (5 bases). The ends were cut back, 5 bases at V and 4 bases at J, with 14 bases in the middle. This CDR3 has 14 residues. Germline loops: CDR1 MNHEY, CDR2 SMNVEV (reference sequence). The CDR3 is CASSPPGGTTEAFF. The CDR3 nucleotides are TGTGCCAGCAGTCCGCCGGGGGGGACCACTGAAGCTTTCTTT.

The rearrangement joins TRBV7-9 to TRBJ2-1, with a possible D match to TRBD2 (6 bases). Trimming took 5 bases from V and 12 from J, leaving 20 bases between them. From germline, CDR1 is SEHNR and CDR2 FQNEAQ (reference sequence). This CDR3 region has 14 residues. The CDR3 DNA sequence: TGTGCCAGCAGCCCCCGGGACTTGAGAATGAGGCAGTTCTTC. It codes for CASSPRDLRMRQFF.

This clone came up a few times. V is TRBV4-2 and J is TRBJ1-1; D might be TRBD1 (5 bases). Germline lookup yields CDR1 LGHNA and CDR2 YNFKEQ. The CDR3 extends over 17 amino acids. Trimming took 1 base from V and 0 from J, leaving 15 bases between them. The CDR3 nucleotides are TGTGCCAGCAGCCAAGTCCGCTCCCTCAGGGTGAACACTGAAGCTTTCTTT. This encodes CASSQVRSLRVNTEAFF.

This sequence joins TRBV11-2 and TRBJ2-7, with 7 bases fitting TRBD2. The CDR3 totals 15 residues. With V trimmed by 2 bases and J by 2 bases, 6 bases remained unmatched. Germline V gives CDR1 SGHAT, CDR2 FQNNGV. The CDR3 sequence: CASSLLASGTYEQYF. The CDR3 DNA follows: TGTGCCAGCAGCTTATTGGCTAGCGGCACCTACGAGCAGTACTTC.

This sequence joins TRBV27 and TRBJ2-3; the match to TRBD2 covers 10 bases. The germline V gene encodes CDR1 MNHEY and CDR2 SMNVEV (reference sequence). V trimming: 7 bases; J trimming: 4 bases; junction bases outside the gene matches: 5. The CDR3 is made up of 14 amino acids. The CDR3 protein is CASNLAGAPDTQYF. The CDR3 nucleotides read TGTGCCAGCAACCTAGCGGGAGCCCCAGATACGCAGTATTTT.